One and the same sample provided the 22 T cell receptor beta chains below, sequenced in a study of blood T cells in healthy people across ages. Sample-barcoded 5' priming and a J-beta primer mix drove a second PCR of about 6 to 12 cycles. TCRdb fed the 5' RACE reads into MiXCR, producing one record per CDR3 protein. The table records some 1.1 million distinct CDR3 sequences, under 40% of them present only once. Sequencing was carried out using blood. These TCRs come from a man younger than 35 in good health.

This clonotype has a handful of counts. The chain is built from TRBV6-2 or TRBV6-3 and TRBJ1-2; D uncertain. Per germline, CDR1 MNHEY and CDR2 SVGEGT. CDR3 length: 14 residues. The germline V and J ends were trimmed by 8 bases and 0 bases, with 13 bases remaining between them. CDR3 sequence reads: CASVNPGANYGYTF. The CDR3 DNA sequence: TGTGCCAGCGTTAATCCGGGAGCTAACTATGGCTACACCTTC.

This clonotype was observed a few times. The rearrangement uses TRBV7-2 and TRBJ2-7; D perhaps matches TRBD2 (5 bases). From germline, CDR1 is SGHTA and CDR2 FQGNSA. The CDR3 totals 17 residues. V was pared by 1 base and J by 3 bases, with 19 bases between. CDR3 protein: CASSLDFTRRVGYEQYF. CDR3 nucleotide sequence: TGTGCCAGCAGCTTAGATTTCACTAGGCGGGTCGGCTACGAGCAGTACTTC.

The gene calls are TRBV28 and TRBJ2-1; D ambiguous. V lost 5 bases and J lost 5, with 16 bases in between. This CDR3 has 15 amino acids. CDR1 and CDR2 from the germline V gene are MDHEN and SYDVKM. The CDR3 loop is CASSPTESNNNEQFF. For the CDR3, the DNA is TGTGCCAGCAGTCCTACGGAGTCTAACAACAATGAGCAGTTCTTC.

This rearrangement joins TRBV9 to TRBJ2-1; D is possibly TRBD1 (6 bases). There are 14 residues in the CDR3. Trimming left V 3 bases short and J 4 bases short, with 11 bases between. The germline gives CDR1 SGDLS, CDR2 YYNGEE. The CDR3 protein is CASSEQQGYNEQFF. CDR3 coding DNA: TGTGCCAGCAGCGAACAACAGGGTTACAATGAGCAGTTCTTC. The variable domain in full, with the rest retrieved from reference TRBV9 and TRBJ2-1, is DSGVTQTPKHLITATGQRVTLRCSPRSGDLSVYWYQQSLDQGLQFLIQYYNGEERAKGNILERFSAQQFPDLHSELNLSSLELGDSALYFCASSEQQGYNEQFFGPGTRLTVL.

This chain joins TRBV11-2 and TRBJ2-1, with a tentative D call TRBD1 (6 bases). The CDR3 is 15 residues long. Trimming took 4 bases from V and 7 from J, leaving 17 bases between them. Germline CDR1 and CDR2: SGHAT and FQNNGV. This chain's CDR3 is CASSSVTGSRNEQFF. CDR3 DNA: TGTGCCAGCAGCTCGGTCACAGGGTCAAGGAATGAGCAGTTCTTC.

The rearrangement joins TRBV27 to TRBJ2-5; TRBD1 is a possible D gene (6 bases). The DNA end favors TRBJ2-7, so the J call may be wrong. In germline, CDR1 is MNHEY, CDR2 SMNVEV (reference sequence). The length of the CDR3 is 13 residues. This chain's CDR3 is CASSLQTGNEQYF. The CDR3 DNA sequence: TGTGCCAGCAGTTTACAAACAGGGAACGAGCAGTACTTC.

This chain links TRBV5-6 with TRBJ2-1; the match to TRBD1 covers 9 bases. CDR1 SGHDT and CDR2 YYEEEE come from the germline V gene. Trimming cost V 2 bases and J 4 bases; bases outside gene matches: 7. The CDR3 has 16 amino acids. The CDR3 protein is CASSFGQGLVYNEQFF. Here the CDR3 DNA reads TGTGCCAGCAGCTTCGGACAGGGGCTCGTTTACAATGAGCAGTTCTTC.

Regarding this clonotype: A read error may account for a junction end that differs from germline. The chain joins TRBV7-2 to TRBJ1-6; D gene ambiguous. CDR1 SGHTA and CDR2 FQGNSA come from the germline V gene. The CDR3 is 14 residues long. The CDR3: CASSLRGSDSPPHF. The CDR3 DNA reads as TGTGCCAGCAGCTTAAGAGGGTCAGATTCACCCCCCCACTTT.

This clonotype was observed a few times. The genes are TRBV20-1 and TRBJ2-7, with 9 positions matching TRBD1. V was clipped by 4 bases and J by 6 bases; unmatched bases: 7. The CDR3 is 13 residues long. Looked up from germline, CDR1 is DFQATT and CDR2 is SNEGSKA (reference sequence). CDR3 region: CSANSDRGIEQYF. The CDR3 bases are TGCAGTGCTAACTCTGACAGGGGGATCGAGCAGTACTTC.

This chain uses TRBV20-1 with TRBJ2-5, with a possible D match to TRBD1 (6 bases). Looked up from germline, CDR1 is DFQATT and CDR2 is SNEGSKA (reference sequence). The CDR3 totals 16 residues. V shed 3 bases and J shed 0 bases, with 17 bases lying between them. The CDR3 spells CSASVPSGVDQETQYF. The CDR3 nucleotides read TGCAGTGCTAGCGTTCCGTCAGGGGTGGACCAAGAGACCCAGTACTTC.

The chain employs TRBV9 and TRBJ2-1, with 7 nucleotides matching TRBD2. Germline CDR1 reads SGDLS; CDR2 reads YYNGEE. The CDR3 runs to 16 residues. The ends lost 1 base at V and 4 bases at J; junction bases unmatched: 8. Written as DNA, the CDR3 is TGTGCCAGCAGCGTAAGATCGGGGGGTAATTACAATGAGCAGTTCTTC. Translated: CASSVRSGGNYNEQFF.

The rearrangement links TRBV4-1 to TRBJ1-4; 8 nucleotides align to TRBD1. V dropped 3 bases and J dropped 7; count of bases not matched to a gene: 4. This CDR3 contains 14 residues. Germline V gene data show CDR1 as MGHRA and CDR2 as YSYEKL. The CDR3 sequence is CASSQMTGVEKLFF. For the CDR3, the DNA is TGCGCCAGCAGCCAGATGACAGGGGTTGAAAAACTGTTTTTT.

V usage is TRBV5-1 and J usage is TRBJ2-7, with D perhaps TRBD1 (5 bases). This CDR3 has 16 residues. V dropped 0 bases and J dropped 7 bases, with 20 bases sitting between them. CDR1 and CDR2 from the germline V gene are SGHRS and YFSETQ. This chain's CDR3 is CASSLEGRVLYNEQYF. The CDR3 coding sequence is TGCGCCAGCAGCTTGGAAGGCAGGGTCCTCTACAATGAGCAGTACTTC.

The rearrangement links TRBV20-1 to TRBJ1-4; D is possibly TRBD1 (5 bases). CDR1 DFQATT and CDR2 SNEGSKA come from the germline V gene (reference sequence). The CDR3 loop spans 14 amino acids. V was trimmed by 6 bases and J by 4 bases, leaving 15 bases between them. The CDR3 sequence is CSARRQNLNEKLFF. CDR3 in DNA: TGCAGTGCACGCCGACAGAACCTTAATGAAAAACTGTTTTTT.

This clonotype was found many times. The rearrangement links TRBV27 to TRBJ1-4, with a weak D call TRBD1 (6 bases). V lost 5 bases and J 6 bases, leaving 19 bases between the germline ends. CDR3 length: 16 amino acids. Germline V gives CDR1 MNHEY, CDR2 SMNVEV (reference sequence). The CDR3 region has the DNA TGTGCCAGCAGTCTAGCCCTAGGGGGGGGCTATGAAAAACTGTTTTTT. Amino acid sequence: CASSLALGGGYEKLFF. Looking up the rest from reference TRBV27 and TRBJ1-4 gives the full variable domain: EAQVTQNPRYLITVTGKKLTVTCSQNMNHEYMSWYRQDPGLGLRQIYYSMNVEVTDKGDVPEGYKVSRKEKRNFPLILESPSPNQTSLYFCASSLALGGGYEKLFFGSGTQLSVL.

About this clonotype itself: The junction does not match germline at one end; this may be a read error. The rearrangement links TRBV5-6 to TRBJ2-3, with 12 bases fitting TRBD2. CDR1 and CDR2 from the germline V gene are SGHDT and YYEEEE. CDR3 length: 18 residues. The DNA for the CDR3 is TGTGCCAGCAGCCTGTTGCCCCTAGCGGGGGGGTTAATGGATACGCGGTATTTT. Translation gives CASSLLPLAGGLMDTRYF.

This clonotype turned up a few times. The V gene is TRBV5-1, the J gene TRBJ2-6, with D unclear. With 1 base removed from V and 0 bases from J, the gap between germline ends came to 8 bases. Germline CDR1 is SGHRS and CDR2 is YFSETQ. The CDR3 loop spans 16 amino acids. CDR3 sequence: CASSLSAISGANVLTF. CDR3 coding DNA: TGCGCCAGCAGCTTGAGCGCGATCTCTGGGGCCAACGTCCTGACTTTC.

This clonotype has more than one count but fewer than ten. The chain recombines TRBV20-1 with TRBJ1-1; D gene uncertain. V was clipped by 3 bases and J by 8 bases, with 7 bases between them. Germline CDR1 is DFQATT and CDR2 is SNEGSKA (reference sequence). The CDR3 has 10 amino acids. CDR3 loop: CSASTLEAFF. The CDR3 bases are TGCAGTGCTAGTACGTTAGAAGCTTTCTTT.

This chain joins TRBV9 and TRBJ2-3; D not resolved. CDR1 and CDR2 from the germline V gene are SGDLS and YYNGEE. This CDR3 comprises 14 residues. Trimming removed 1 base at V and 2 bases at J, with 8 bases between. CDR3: CASSVKHPTDTQYF. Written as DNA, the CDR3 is TGTGCCAGCAGCGTAAAACACCCCACAGATACGCAGTATTTT.

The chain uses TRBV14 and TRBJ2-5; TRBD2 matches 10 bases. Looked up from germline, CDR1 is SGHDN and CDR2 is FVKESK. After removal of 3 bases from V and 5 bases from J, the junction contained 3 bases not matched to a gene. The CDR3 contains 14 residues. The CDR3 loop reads CASSQRTSGETQYF. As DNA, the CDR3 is TGTGCCAGCAGCCAGAGGACTAGCGGTGAGACCCAGTACTTC.

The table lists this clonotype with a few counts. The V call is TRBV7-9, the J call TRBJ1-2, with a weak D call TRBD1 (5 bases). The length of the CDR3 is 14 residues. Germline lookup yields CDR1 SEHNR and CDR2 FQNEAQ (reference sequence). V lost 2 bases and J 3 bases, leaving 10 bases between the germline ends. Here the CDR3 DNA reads TGTGCCAGCAGCTTAATCAGGGTGGACTATGGCTACACCTTC. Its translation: CASSLIRVDYGYTF.

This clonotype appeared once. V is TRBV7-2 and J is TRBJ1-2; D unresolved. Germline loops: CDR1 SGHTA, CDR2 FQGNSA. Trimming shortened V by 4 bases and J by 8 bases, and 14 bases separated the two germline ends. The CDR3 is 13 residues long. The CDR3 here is CASSSNTMGGYTF. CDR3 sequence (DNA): TGTGCCAGCAGCTCAAATACCATGGGGGGCTACACCTTC.